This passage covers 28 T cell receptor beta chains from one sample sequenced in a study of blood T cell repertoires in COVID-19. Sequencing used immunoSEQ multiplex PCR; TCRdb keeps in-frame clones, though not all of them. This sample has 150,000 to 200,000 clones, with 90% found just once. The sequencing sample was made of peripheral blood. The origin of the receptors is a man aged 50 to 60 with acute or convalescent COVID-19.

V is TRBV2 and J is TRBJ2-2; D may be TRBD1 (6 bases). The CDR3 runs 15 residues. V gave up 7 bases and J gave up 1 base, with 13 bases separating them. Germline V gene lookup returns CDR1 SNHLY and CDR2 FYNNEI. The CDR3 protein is CASKYREENTGELFF. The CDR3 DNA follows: TGTGCCAGCAAATACAGGGAAGAGAACACCGGGGAGCTGTTTTTT.

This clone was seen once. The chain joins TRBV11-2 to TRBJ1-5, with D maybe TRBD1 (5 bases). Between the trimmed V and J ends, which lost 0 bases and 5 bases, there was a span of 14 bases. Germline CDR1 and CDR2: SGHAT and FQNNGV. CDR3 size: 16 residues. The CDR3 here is CASSLDGGRYDQPQHF. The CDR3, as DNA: TGTGCCAGCAGCTTAGACGGGGGTAGATACGATCAGCCCCAGCATTTT.

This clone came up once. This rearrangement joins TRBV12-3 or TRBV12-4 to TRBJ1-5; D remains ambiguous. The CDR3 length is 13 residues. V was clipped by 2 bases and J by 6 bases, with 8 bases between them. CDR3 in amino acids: CASSLSGSQPQHF. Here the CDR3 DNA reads TGTGCCAGCAGTTTATCTGGGAGTCAGCCCCAGCATTTT.

The CDR3 nucleotides are TGTGCCAGCAGTTTAGTGGGCCAGGGTGGAGGGTATAGCAATCAGCCCCAGCATTTT. This gives the protein CASSLVGQGGGYSNQPQHF. V usage is TRBV27 and J usage is TRBJ1-5, with D perhaps matching TRBD1 (5 bases). V was trimmed by 2 bases and J by 0 bases, leaving 20 bases between them. Germline V gene lookup returns CDR1 MNHEY and CDR2 SMNVEV (reference sequence). CDR3 size: 19 residues.

CDR3 loop: CSVDRQSTGELFF. In DNA form, the CDR3 reads TGCAGCGTTGACCGACAGTCCACCGGGGAGCTGTTTTTT. The rearrangement uses TRBV29-1 and TRBJ2-2, with D perhaps TRBD1 (5 bases). The germline V and J ends were trimmed by 3 bases and 4 bases, with 9 bases remaining between them. In germline, CDR1 is SQVTM, CDR2 ANQGSEA. CDR3 length equals 13 residues.

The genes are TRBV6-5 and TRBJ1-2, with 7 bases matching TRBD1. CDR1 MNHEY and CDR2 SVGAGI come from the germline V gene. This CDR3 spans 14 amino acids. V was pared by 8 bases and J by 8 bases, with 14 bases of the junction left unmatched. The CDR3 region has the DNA TGTGCCAGCCGCCCCCCGGGACAGTTATGGGGCTACACCTTC. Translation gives CASRPPGQLWGYTF.

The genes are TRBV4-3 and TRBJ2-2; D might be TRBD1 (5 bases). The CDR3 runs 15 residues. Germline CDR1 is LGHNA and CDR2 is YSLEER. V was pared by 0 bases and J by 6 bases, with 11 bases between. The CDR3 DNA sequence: TGCGCCAGCAGCCAAGATCGGCAGGGCGCCGGGGAGCTGTTTTTT. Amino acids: CASSQDRQGAGELFF.

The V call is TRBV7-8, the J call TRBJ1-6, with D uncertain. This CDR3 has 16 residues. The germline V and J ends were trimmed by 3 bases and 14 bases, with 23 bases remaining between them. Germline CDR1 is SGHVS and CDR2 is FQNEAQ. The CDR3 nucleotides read TGTGCCAGCAGCTTGAAGACGGAGGGCTACGGTGCGGCCCTCCACTTT. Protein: CASSLKTEGYGAALHF.

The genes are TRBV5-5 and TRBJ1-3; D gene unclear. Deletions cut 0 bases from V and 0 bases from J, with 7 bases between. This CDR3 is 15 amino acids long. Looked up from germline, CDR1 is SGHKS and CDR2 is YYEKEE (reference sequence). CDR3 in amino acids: CASSLVATSGNTIYF. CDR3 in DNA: TGTGCCAGCAGCTTGGTGGCAACCTCTGGAAACACCATATATTTT.

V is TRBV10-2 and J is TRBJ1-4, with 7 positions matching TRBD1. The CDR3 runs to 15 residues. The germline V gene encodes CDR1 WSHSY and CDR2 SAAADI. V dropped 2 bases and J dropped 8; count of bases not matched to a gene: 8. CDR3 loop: CASSEPGTVLEKLFF. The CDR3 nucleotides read TGCGCCAGCAGTGAGCCTGGGACAGTTCTGGAAAAACTGTTTTTT.

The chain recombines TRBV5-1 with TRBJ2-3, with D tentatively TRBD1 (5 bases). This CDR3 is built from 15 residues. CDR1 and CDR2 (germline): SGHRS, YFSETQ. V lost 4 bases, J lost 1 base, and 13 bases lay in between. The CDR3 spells CASSPDSGGTDTQYF. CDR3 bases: TGCGCCAGCAGCCCCGACAGTGGTGGCACAGATACGCAGTATTTT.

The CDR3 reads CASGNEVLTEAFF. CDR3 sequence (DNA): TGTGCCAGCGGTAACGAGGTGCTCACTGAAGCTTTCTTT. The chain couples TRBV27 to TRBJ1-1; D is uncertain. The CDR3 is made up of 13 amino acids. Trimming left V 8 bases short and J 4 bases short, with 14 bases between. Germline-derived CDR1 and CDR2 are MNHEY and SMNVEV (reference sequence).

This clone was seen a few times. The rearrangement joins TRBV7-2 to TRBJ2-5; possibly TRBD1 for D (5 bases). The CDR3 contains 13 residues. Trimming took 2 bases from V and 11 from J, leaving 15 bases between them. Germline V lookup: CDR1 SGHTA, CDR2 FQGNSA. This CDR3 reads CASSLSFTGTQYF. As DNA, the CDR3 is TGTGCCAGCAGCTTATCATTTACAGGAACGCAGTACTTC. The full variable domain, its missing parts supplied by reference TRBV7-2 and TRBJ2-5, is GAGVSQSPSNKVTEKGKDVELRCDPISGHTALYWYRQSLGQGLEFLIYFQGNSAPDKSGLPSDRFSAERTGGSVSTLTIQRTQQEDSAVYLCASSLSFTGTQYFGPGTRLLVL.

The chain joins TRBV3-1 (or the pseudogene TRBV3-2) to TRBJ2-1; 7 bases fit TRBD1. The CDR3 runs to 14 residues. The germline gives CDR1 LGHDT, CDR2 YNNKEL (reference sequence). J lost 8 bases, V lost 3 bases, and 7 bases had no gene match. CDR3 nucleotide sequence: TGTGCCAGCAGCCAGGGGACAGCTACCCATGAGCAGTTCTTC. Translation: CASSQGTATHEQFF.

Here the CDR3 DNA reads TGCGCCAGCAGCCAACAGCCAGGGCCCGTGAACACTGAAGCTTTCTTT. It codes for CASSQQPGPVNTEAFF. The V gene is TRBV4-3, the J gene TRBJ1-1; D may be TRBD1 (5 bases). The CDR3 is made up of 16 amino acids. The germline V gene has CDR1 LGHNA and CDR2 YSLEER. The germline V and J ends were trimmed by 2 bases and 0 bases, with 13 bases remaining between them.

CDR3 in DNA: TGTGCCTCCAACAGGGAACCTAATGAAAAACTGTTTTTT. Its translation is CASNREPNEKLFF. The rearrangement links TRBV30 to TRBJ1-4; tentative D call: TRBD1 (6 bases). Germline values: CDR1 GTSNPN, CDR2 SVGIG (reference sequence). This CDR3 contains 13 residues. Trimming took off 7 bases at V and 3 bases at J, with 12 bases between the two ends. Filled out from reference TRBV30 and TRBJ1-4, the complete variable domain reads SQTIHQWPATLVQPVGSPLSLECTVEGTSNPNLYWYRQAAGRGLQLLFYSVGIGQISSEVPQNLSASRPQDRQFILSSKKLLLSDSGFYLCASNREPNEKLFFGSGTQLSVL.

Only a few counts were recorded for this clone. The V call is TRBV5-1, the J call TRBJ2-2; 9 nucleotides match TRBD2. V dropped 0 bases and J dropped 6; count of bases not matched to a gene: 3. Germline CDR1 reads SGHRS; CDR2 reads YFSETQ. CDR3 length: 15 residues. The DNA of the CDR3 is TGCGCCAGCAGCTTGGTTAGCGGGAGCTCCGGGGAGCTGTTTTTT. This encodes CASSLVSGSSGELFF.

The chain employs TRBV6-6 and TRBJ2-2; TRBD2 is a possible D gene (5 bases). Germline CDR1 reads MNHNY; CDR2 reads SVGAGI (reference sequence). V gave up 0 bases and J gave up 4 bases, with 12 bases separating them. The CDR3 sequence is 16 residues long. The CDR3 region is CASSYSLLAVTGELFF. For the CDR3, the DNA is TGTGCCAGCAGTTACTCGTTGCTAGCAGTCACCGGGGAGCTGTTTTTT.

The CDR3 coding sequence is TGCGCCAGCAGCAAAAACGGGGGGACACAAGAGACCCAGTACTTC. It is translated as CASSKNGGTQETQYF. The V call is TRBV5-1, the J call TRBJ2-5, with D possibly being TRBD2 (7 bases). CDR1 is SGHRS, CDR2 YFSETQ, per germline. V lost 4 bases and J 2 bases, leaving 15 bases between the germline ends. This CDR3 comprises 15 residues.

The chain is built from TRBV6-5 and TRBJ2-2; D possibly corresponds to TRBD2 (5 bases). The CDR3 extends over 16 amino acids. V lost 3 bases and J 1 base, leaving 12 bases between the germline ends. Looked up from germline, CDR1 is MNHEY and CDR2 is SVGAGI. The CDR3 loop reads CASSYEGLMNTGELFF. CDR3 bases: TGTGCCAGCAGTTATGAGGGTCTAATGAACACCGGGGAGCTGTTTTTT.

In DNA, the CDR3 is TGTGCCAGTTGGCCCCAGGGGACGGGACAAAACACCGGGGAGCTGTTTTTT. The encoded protein is CASWPQGTGQNTGELFF. The chain combines TRBV19 with TRBJ2-2, with TRBD1 as a possible D gene (6 bases). There are 17 residues in the CDR3. V lost 8 bases and J 2 bases, leaving 21 bases between the germline ends. Germline-derived CDR1 and CDR2 are LNHDA and SQIVND (reference sequence).

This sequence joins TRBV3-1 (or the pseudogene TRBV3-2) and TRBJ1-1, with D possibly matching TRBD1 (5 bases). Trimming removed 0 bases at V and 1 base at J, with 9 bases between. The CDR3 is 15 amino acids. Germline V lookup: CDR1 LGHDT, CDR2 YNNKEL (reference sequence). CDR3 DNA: TGTGCCAGCAGCCAAGATTGGGGGGGGAACACTGAAGCTTTCTTT. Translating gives CASSQDWGGNTEAFF.

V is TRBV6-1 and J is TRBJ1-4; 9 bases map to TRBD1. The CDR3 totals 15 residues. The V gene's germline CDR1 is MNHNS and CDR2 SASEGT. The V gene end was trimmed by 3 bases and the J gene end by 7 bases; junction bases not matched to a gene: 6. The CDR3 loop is CASSDRDRVAEKLFF. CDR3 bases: TGTGCCAGCAGTGACCGGGACAGGGTGGCTGAAAAACTGTTTTTT.

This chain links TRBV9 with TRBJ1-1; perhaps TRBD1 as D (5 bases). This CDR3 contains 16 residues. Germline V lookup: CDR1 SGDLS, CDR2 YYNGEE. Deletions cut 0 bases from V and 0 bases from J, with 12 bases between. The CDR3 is CASSVERTGMNTEAFF. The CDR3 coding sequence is TGTGCCAGCAGCGTAGAGCGAACAGGTATGAACACTGAAGCTTTCTTT.

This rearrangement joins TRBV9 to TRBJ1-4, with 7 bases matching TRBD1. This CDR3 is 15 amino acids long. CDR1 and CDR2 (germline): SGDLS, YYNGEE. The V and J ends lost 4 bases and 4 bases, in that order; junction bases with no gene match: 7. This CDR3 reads CASSPSGTDNEKLFF. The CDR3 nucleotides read TGTGCCAGCAGCCCCTCCGGGACAGATAATGAAAAACTGTTTTTT.

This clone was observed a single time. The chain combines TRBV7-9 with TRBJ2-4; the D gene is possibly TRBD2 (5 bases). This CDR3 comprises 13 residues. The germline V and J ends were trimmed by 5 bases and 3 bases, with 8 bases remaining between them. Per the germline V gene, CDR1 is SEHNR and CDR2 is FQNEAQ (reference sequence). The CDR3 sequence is CASSQRDKNIQYF. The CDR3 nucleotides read TGTGCCAGCAGCCAACGGGACAAAAACATTCAGTACTTC.

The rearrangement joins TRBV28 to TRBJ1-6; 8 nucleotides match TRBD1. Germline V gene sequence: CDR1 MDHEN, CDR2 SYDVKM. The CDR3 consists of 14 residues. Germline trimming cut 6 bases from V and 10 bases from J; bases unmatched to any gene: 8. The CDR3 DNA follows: TGTGCCAGCAGCAACCAGGGGGCAGGCTCACCCCTCCACTTT. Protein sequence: CASSNQGAGSPLHF.

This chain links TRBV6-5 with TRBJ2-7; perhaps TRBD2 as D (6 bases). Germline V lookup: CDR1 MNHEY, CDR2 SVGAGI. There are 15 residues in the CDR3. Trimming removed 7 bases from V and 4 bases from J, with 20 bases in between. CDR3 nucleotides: TGTGCCAGCACCCTAGTCGGCGCTGGGGGGTACGAGCAGTACTTC. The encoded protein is CASTLVGAGGYEQYF.